A single sample is the source of the 13 T cell receptor beta chains below, sequenced in a study of beta chain features in type 1 diabetes. The study reverse transcribed the entire isolated RNA, so it sequenced expressed TCRB transcripts. The data were produced by immunoSEQ multiplex PCR, yet TCRdb's version contains in-frame clones alone and is incomplete. The table has hundreds of thousands of clones, approximately 31% seen once. The sequenced sample consisted of naive CD4+ T cells from blood. The receptors here all came from a man in his late teens or twenties in good health.

The genes are TRBV7-6 and TRBJ2-5, with D uncertain. CDR3 length: 12 amino acids. Germline assignment: CDR1 SGHVS and CDR2 FNYEAQ. The germline V and J ends were trimmed by 11 bases and 5 bases, with 15 bases remaining between them. CDR3 sequence (DNA): TGTGCCGTAAGGGCCTGGGATGAGACCCAGTACTTC. Translation gives CAVRAWDETQYF.

This chain links TRBV29-1 with TRBJ2-7, with D perhaps matching TRBD1 (6 bases). CDR3 length: 14 amino acids. Germline assignment: CDR1 SQVTM and CDR2 ANQGSEA. The ends were cut back, 4 bases at V and 1 base at J, with 14 bases in the middle. The CDR3 sequence: CSVGTGIVSYEQYF. CDR3 bases: TGCAGCGTTGGCACAGGGATCGTATCCTACGAGCAGTACTTC.

The table lists this clone with a few counts. This CDR3 is also generated by other DNA sequences in the sample. The chain employs TRBV28 and TRBJ2-7; 11 nucleotides agree with TRBD2. Germline V gives CDR1 MDHEN, CDR2 SYDVKM. Trimming took 5 bases from V and 3 from J; bases not matched to a gene: 3. The CDR3 sequence is 14 residues long. The DNA for the CDR3 is TGTGCCAGCAGTCTAGCGGGAGGCGGCTACGAGCAGTACTTC. Translating gives CASSLAGGGYEQYF. The full variable domain, rest sourced from reference TRBV28 and TRBJ2-7, is DVKVTQSSRYLVKRTGEKVFLECVQDMDHENMFWYRQDPGLGLRLIYFSYDVKMKEKGDIPEGYSVSREKKERFSLILESASTNQTSMYLCASSLAGGGYEQYFGPGTRLTVT.

The J gene is TRBJ2-5, the V gene TRBV11-2; TRBD2 agrees at 9 bases. CDR1 is SGHAT and CDR2 is FQNNGV in the germline V gene. J lost 6 bases, V lost 1 base, and 6 bases had no gene match. The CDR3 covers 15 residues. The CDR3 nucleotides read TGTGCCAGCAGCTTAGTTAGCGGGAGTCTGAAGACCCAGTACTTC. It is translated as CASSLVSGSLKTQYF.

As to this clone: Other DNA sequences in the sample encode the same CDR3. This chain uses TRBV30 with TRBJ2-3, with D uncertain. In germline, CDR1 is GTSNPN, CDR2 SVGIG (reference sequence). V lost 0 bases and J lost 4, with 5 bases in between. The CDR3 loop spans 12 amino acids. The CDR3 sequence is CAWSVLSDTQYF. CDR3 DNA sequence: TGTGCCTGGAGTGTACTGTCAGATACGCAGTATTTT.

The chain is built from TRBV25-1 and TRBJ2-3, with 9 bases aligning to TRBD1. The V gene end was trimmed by 6 bases and the J gene end by 10 bases; junction bases not matched to a gene: 11. This CDR3 spans 14 amino acids. Germline V lookup: CDR1 MGHDK, CDR2 SYGVNS. This chain's CDR3 is CASRGQGLGVAQYF. In DNA, the CDR3 is TGTGCCAGCAGGGGACAGGGTTTGGGGGTTGCGCAGTATTTT.

Concerning this clone itself: Other DNA sequences within the sample encode an identical CDR3. The chain combines TRBV5-4 with TRBJ2-5, with 9 nucleotides matching TRBD2. Germline loops: CDR1 SGHNT, CDR2 YYREEE (reference sequence). The CDR3 sequence is 14 residues long. The V gene end was trimmed by 2 bases and the J gene end by 4 bases; junction bases not matched to a gene: 3. The CDR3 sequence is CASSLAGGRETQYF. As DNA, the CDR3 is TGTGCCAGCAGCTTAGCGGGAGGCCGAGAGACCCAGTACTTC.

This chain uses TRBV6-1 with TRBJ2-5; D gene unclear. The CDR3 loop spans 14 amino acids. The V end lost 7 bases, the J end lost 1 base, and 13 bases lay between the germline ends. Germline V gene data show CDR1 as MNHNS and CDR2 as SASEGT. CDR3 region: CASILGEVQETQYF. The CDR3 nucleotides are TGTGCCAGCATCCTAGGAGAGGTCCAAGAGACCCAGTACTTC.

The J gene is TRBJ2-5, the V gene TRBV30; possible D gene TRBD2, 7 bases. This CDR3 region has 13 residues. The ends were cut back, 5 bases at V and 1 base at J, with 11 bases in the middle. Germline V gives CDR1 GTSNPN, CDR2 SVGIG (reference sequence). CDR3 nucleotide sequence: TGTGCCTGGGGGAGGGGGGTCCAAGAGACCCAGTACTTC. It encodes CAWGRGVQETQYF.

The table lists this clone with a few counts. V usage is TRBV29-1 and J usage is TRBJ2-3, with 11 bases matching TRBD2. Trimming removed 6 bases from V and 4 bases from J; junction bases left unmatched: 6. Germline CDR1 reads SQVTM; CDR2 reads ANQGSEA. This CDR3 has 14 residues. The CDR3 region is CSVGLLAGADTQYF. CDR3 in DNA: TGCAGCGTGGGGTTACTAGCGGGAGCAGATACGCAGTATTTT.

This clone has more than one count but fewer than ten. The V call is TRBV2, the J call TRBJ1-2; TRBD1 agrees at 7 bases. V dropped 6 bases and J dropped 4; count of bases not matched to a gene: 11. The CDR3 covers 15 residues. Germline CDR1 SNHLY, CDR2 FYNNEI. CDR3 loop: CASSRSRDRAYGYTF. CDR3 coding DNA: TGTGCCAGCAGCCGCAGCCGGGACAGAGCCTATGGCTACACCTTC.

The chain joins TRBV6-5 to TRBJ2-3, with 7 bases fitting TRBD2. The V and J ends lost 5 bases and 6 bases, in that order; junction bases with no gene match: 8. Germline lookup yields CDR1 MNHEY and CDR2 SVGAGI. The CDR3 sequence is 14 residues long. CDR3 in DNA: TGTGCCAGCAGTCTTCTAGCGGCGGAGGATACGCAGTATTTT. Residues: CASSLLAAEDTQYF.

Only a few counts were recorded for this clone. This chain links TRBV6-5 with TRBJ1-1; 9 nucleotides agree with TRBD1. V gave up 6 bases and J gave up 7 bases; unmatched junction bases: 12. CDR1 is MNHEY, CDR2 SVGAGI, per germline. The CDR3 is made up of 15 amino acids. The CDR3 region is CASSAPDRGLGEAFF. CDR3 in DNA: TGTGCCAGCAGCGCCCCGGACAGGGGATTGGGTGAAGCTTTCTTT.